This T cell receptor (beta chain) was recorded in a study of T cells in Graves' hyperthyroidism and ophthalmopathy. About the research overall: Blood was drawn when the patient was first diagnosed and still untreated. Overall study findings and caveats: Blood also contained most expanded thyroid clonotypes above 0.001. Ophthalmopathy could be told apart from stable hyperthyroidism with a 13 V-J model.

This clonotype was picked up many times. Antigen: not known. RNA transcripts provided the source from which TCR beta CDR3 regions were amplified. During a first-round RT-PCR of the TCR CDR3, the HTBI primer set was used. Using its own MiXCR run on the multiplex PCR reads, TCRdb lists one record per CDR3 protein. The sample has fewer than 350,000 distinct CDR3 sequences, about an eighth seen once; the top ten hold roughly 8%. Thyroid ultrasound and orbital computed tomography, with clinical symptoms and serum thyroxine and TRAb, informed diagnoses. This CDR3 is 14 amino acids long. Between the trimmed V and J ends, which lost 3 bases and 1 base, there was a span of 8 bases.

This sequence joins TRBV12-3 or TRBV12-4 and TRBJ2-3; no clear D. Sequenced input: blood. This sequence was found in a woman aged 25 to 39 with Graves' hyperthyroidism that later progressed to Graves' ophthalmopathy. CDR3 sequence reads: CASSFGAGTDTQYF. In DNA form, the CDR3 reads TGTGCCAGCAGTTTTGGTGCGGGCACAGATACGCAGTATTTT.